A selection of T cell receptor beta chains follows, all from one sample in a study of T cell responses to AZD1222 COVID-19 vaccine. Here immunoSEQ multiplex PCR was the method, and the copy in TCRdb shows in-frame clones only, minus some. The repertoire includes about 150,000 clones, roughly 90% of them detected once, and about 1.6% sits in the top ten. The input for sequencing was peripheral blood, taken on day 0 of AZD1222 vaccination. The receptor set was obtained from an adult in good health. The CDR3 runs from the conserved cysteine through the conserved F or W. A D gene is named only where the DNA matches it firmly. Not all rows give a size; the values are once, few, many and, for expanded clones, a class.

j_call v_call clone_size d_call cdr3_nt cdr3_aa
TRBJ1-1 TRBV5-1 . TRBD1 TGCGCCAGCAGCTCCGGGACAGAGGTTGACTTT CASSSGTEVDF
TRBJ2-7 TRBV27 . . TGTGCCAGCAGTTTTGGGCAGATCTACGAGCAGTACTTC CASSFGQIYEQYF
TRBJ2-7 TRBV12-3/TRBV12-4 . TRBD1 TGTGCCAGCAGTTTGAAGGGGGCCGAGCAGTACTTC CASSLKGAEQYF
TRBJ2-7 TRBV7-9 . . TGTGCCAGCAGCCCACCGACCGGCAAGCAGTACTTC CASSPPTGKQYF
TRBJ1-1 TRBV11-2 once . TGTGCCAGCAGCTTTAGGGGGTACTGGAACACTGAAGCTTTCTTT CASSFRGYWNTEAFF
TRBJ1-4 TRBV4-1 . . TGCGCCAGCAGCCTCCGGGGGGAAAAACTGTTTTTT CASSLRGEKLFF
TRBJ1-1 TRBV2 . . TGTGCCAGCAGGAAAGACATGAACACTGAAGCTTTCTTT CASRKDMNTEAFF
TRBJ1-3 TRBV4-1 . . TGCGCCAGCAGCCAAGGGCTCAGGGTGACAGCCTCTGGAAACACCATATATTTT CASSQGLRVTASGNTIYF
TRBJ2-5 TRBV5-1 . TRBD1 TGCGCCAGCAGCGCCGGGACAGGGAGCGGGGAGACCCAGTACTTC CASSAGTGSGETQYF
TRBJ2-5 TRBV14 . TRBD2 TGTGCCAGCAGCTACGGGACTAGCGGGGGGGCTCGAGACTTC CASSYGTSGGARDF
TRBJ1-1 TRBV19 . . TGTGCCAGTAGTGCGGGAACAGATCATGAAGCTTTCTTT CASSAGTDHEAFF
TRBJ2-2 TRBV30 . . TGTGCCCGAAGGGGGTTCACCGGGGAGCTGTTTTTT CARRGFTGELFF
TRBJ1-2 TRBV6-5 . . TGTGCCAGCAGTTACGACATAAACTATGGCTACACCTTC CASSYDINYGYTF
TRBJ2-6 TRBV4-1 once . TGCGCCAGCAGCCTAGACGGGACACCGGGGGCCAACGTCCTGACTTTC CASSLDGTPGANVLTF
TRBJ2-3 TRBV24-1 . TRBD2 TGTGCCACCAGTGATTTGTCGGGGGGGGGCACAGATACGCAGTATTTT CATSDLSGGGTDTQYF
TRBJ2-2 TRBV6-5 . . TGTGCCAGCAGTTCACGGGTGAACACCGGGGAGCTGTTTTTT CASSSRVNTGELFF
TRBJ2-3 TRBV5-1 . . TGCGCCAGCAGCCTGGACGCTACAGATACGCAGTATTTT CASSLDATDTQYF
TRBJ1-1 TRBV10-2 . TRBD1 TGCGCCAGCAGTGACCCGGACAGGCTGAACACTGAAGCTTTCTTT CASSDPDRLNTEAFF
TRBJ1-4 TRBV19 . . TGTGCCAGTCGATACCGGACAGCTGACAATGAAAAACTGTTTTTT CASRYRTADNEKLFF
TRBJ2-1 TRBV2 . TRBD2 TGTGCCAGCAGTGTAATGGGGCTAGCGGGAGGAAGCGAGCAGTTCTTC CASSVMGLAGGSEQFF
TRBJ2-2 TRBV19 . TRBD1 TGTGCCAGTAGCCGAAGGACAGGAGCGAACACCGGGGAGCTGTTTTTT CASSRRTGANTGELFF